A single sample gave rise to the 14 T cell receptor beta chains below, sequenced in a study of OX40 agonist ivuxolimab in advanced cancers. The repertoire was sequenced with immunoSEQ multiplex PCR; TCRdb's copy has only in-frame clones and lacks some. The data show 40,000 to 45,000 clones, about 91% seen once. The source was CD4+ or CD8+ T cells sorted from blood, collected in a trial of the OX40 agonist ivuxolimab. The source is an adult with an advanced solid tumor such as melanoma, head and neck, liver or kidney cancer.

The chain links TRBV29-1 to TRBJ2-3, with 9 bases identical to TRBD2. The CDR3 loop spans 15 amino acids. The germline V gene has CDR1 SQVTM and CDR2 ANQGSEA. The V segment lost 7 bases and the J segment 2 bases; nucleotides outside the gene matches: 10. CDR3 loop: CSAPGLAGYTDTQYF. The CDR3, as DNA: TGCAGCGCTCCGGGACTAGCAGGCTACACAGATACGCAGTATTTT.

J is TRBJ2-7 and V is TRBV4-1; D gene ambiguous. Trimming cost V 3 bases and J 1 base, with 16 bases left between them. Germline assignment: CDR1 MGHRA and CDR2 YSYEKL. There are 16 residues in the CDR3. The chain's CDR3 is CASSHAQVIPSYEQYF. In DNA, the CDR3 is TGCGCCAGCAGCCATGCTCAGGTTATACCTTCCTACGAGCAGTACTTC.

CDR3 sequence: CASSQDASGSYEQYF. In DNA, the CDR3 is TGCGCCAGCAGCCAAGATGCTAGCGGGAGCTACGAGCAGTACTTC. This chain joins TRBV4-3 and TRBJ2-7; 10 bases agree with TRBD2. This CDR3 comprises 15 residues. Trimming took 0 bases from V and 3 from J; bases not matched to a gene: 2. Germline V CDR1 and CDR2: LGHNA, YSLEER.

The gene calls are TRBV4-3 and TRBJ2-7, with a possible D match to TRBD1 (6 bases). The V gene's germline CDR1 is LGHNA and CDR2 YSLEER. The CDR3 consists of 15 residues. V lost 5 bases and J 9 bases, leaving 23 bases between the germline ends. CDR3 in amino acids: CASSGTESGVMRQYF. The CDR3 coding sequence is TGCGCCAGCAGCGGGACGGAGTCAGGGGTAATGCGGCAGTACTTC.

J is TRBJ2-7 and V is TRBV5-6; a possible D gene is TRBD1 (6 bases). This CDR3 spans 12 amino acids. Looked up from germline, CDR1 is SGHDT and CDR2 is YYEEEE. The germline V and J ends were trimmed by 5 bases and 5 bases, with 11 bases remaining between them. This CDR3 is CASSSNRDEQYF. The CDR3 coding sequence is TGTGCCAGCAGTTCCAACAGGGACGAGCAGTACTTC.

The gene calls are TRBV11-1 and TRBJ2-1, with 8 bases that match TRBD1. The trim removed 5 bases at V and 12 bases at J, leaving 18 bases unmatched. Germline lookup yields CDR1 SGHAT and CDR2 FQDESV (reference sequence). This CDR3 contains 16 residues. The CDR3 sequence is CASSPRTGWETMVQFF. CDR3 nucleotide sequence: TGTGCCAGCAGCCCCCGGACAGGGTGGGAGACAATGGTGCAGTTCTTC.

This chain links TRBV11-2 with TRBJ2-1; TRBD2 aligns across 10 bases. The CDR3 sequence is 18 residues long. Germline V gene data show CDR1 as SGHAT and CDR2 as FQNNGV. The V segment lost 3 bases and the J segment 1 base; nucleotides outside the gene matches: 9. The CDR3 protein is CASSLMASGSVSYNEQFF. In DNA form, the CDR3 reads TGTGCCAGCAGCTTGATGGCTAGCGGGAGTGTATCCTACAATGAGCAGTTCTTC.

The genes are TRBV27 and TRBJ2-7; 16 bases fit TRBD2. Germline V gene data show CDR1 as MNHEY and CDR2 as SMNVEV (reference sequence). V trimming: 6 bases; J trimming: 0 bases; junction bases outside the gene matches: 8. The CDR3 consists of 18 residues. The CDR3 is CASREGLAGGPISYEQYF. CDR3 in DNA: TGTGCCAGCAGAGAGGGACTAGCGGGAGGGCCCATCTCCTACGAGCAGTACTTC.

The chain combines TRBV6-5 with TRBJ2-7, with unresolved D. Germline CDR1 reads MNHEY; CDR2 reads SVGAGI. Trimming shortened V by 0 bases and J by 1 base, and 13 bases separated the two germline ends. The CDR3 spans 16 residues. CDR3 region: CASSYSAGTLSYEQYF. The CDR3, as DNA: TGTGCCAGCAGTTACTCGGCAGGAACCTTATCCTACGAGCAGTACTTC.

The chain links TRBV9 to TRBJ2-7; no clear D gene. Trimming removed 3 bases at V and 2 bases at J, with 18 bases between. Per the germline V gene, CDR1 is SGDLS and CDR2 is YYNGEE. The CDR3 is 16 residues long. CDR3 sequence: CASSAGSGSKAYEQYF. In DNA form, the CDR3 reads TGTGCCAGCAGCGCCGGATCCGGGTCCAAGGCCTACGAGCAGTACTTC.

The chain combines TRBV6-6 with TRBJ2-1, with 7 bases fitting TRBD1. The V segment lost 6 bases and the J segment 6 bases; nucleotides outside the gene matches: 5. Germline-derived CDR1 and CDR2 are MNHNY and SVGAGI (reference sequence). The CDR3 extends over 13 amino acids. CDR3 sequence (DNA): TGTGCCAGCAGACCCGGGACAGTCAATGAGCAGTTCTTC. Its translation: CASRPGTVNEQFF.

V usage is TRBV6-1 and J usage is TRBJ2-7; 8 nucleotides match TRBD1. The CDR3 spans 14 residues. Germline V CDR1 and CDR2: MNHNS, SASEGT. V lost 3 bases and J lost 6; bases outside the gene matches: 7. Here the CDR3 reads CASSDGQGRGEQYF. CDR3 nucleotide sequence: TGTGCCAGCAGTGACGGACAGGGACGGGGCGAGCAGTACTTC.

The rearrangement joins TRBV7-9 to TRBJ1-1; D not resolved. The CDR3 totals 16 residues. Trimming took 5 bases from V and 1 from J, leaving 17 bases between them. The V gene's germline CDR1 is SEHNR and CDR2 FQNEAQ (reference sequence). CDR3 nucleotides: TGTGCCAGCAGCAACCTCCGACACAAGAAGAACACTGAAGCTTTCTTT. Translating gives CASSNLRHKKNTEAFF. Together with reference TRBV7-9 and TRBJ1-1, the CDR3 gives the full variable domain: DTGVSQNPRHKITKRGQNVTFRCDPISEHNRLYWYRQTLGQGPEFLTYFQNEAQLEKSRLLSDRFSAERPKGSFSTLEIQRTEQGDSAMYLCASSNLRHKKNTEAFFGQGTRLTVV.

The rearrangement uses TRBV6-5 and TRBJ2-7; D remains unclear. The CDR3 length is 12 residues. Germline V gene data show CDR1 as MNHEY and CDR2 as SVGAGI. Trimming removed 5 bases from V and 1 base from J, with 6 bases in between. CDR3 region: CASSPSSYEQYF. The CDR3 DNA follows: TGTGCCAGCAGTCCCTCGTCCTACGAGCAGTACTTC.